These T cell receptor beta chains were read from a single sample in a study of shared clonotypes between healthy human individuals. Data came from immunoSEQ multiplex PCR; TCRdb stores just in-frame clones and leaves some out. The table shows approximately 1,500,000 clones, with around 95% occurring only once. The specimen was naive CD4+ T cells sorted from blood. Receptor source: a man aged 30-40 years in good health. The CDR3 runs from the conserved cysteine through the conserved F or W. The D gene is left open where the match is weak. A clone size is listed for some rows: how often the clone was seen (once, few, many), or a class if it is expanded.

TRBJ2-7 | TRBV15 | NA | NA | CATSREPESYEQYF | TGTGCCACCAGCAGAGAACCGGAATCCTACGAGCAGTACTTC
TRBJ2-2 | TRBV29-1 | NA | NA | CSVLVGGVTGELFF | TGCAGCGTTCTCGTGGGGGGTGTCACCGGGGAGCTGTTTTTT
TRBJ2-1 | TRBV6-1 | NA | NA | CASSRDSYNEQFF | TGTGCCAGCAGTAGAGACAGCTACAATGAGCAGTTCTTC
TRBJ2-7 | TRBV5-1 | NA | NA | CASSLETGPYEQYF | TGCGCCAGCAGCTTAGAGACAGGCCCCTACGAGCAGTACTTC
TRBJ1-2 | TRBV19 | NA | once | CASSIPHRVGDGYTF | TGTGCCAGTAGTATACCGCACAGGGTAGGAGATGGCTACACCTTC
TRBJ2-3 | TRBV5-4 | TRBD1 | NA | CASTPRGQGWYF | TGTGCCAGCACCCCCAGAGGACAGGGGTGGTATTTT
TRBJ1-1 | TRBV20-1 | TRBD1 | NA | CSAGTATEAFF | TGCAGTGCTGGGACAGCAACTGAAGCTTTCTTT
TRBJ1-1 | TRBV19 | NA | NA | CASSFEGPSTEAFF | TGTGCCAGTAGTTTTGAGGGGCCGTCGACTGAAGCTTTCTTT
TRBJ2-3 | TRBV7-9 | NA | NA | CASSRAVPSTDTQYF | TGTGCCAGCAGCAGAGCGGTTCCTAGCACAGATACGCAGTATTTT
TRBJ2-1 | TRBV6-5 | NA | NA | CASSYPPGPVKNEQFF | TGTGCCAGCAGTTATCCACCGGGCCCAGTGAAGAATGAGCAGTTCTTC
TRBJ2-1 | TRBV7-9 | TRBD2 | NA | CASSWGLTYNEQFF | TGTGCCAGCAGCTGGGGACTAACATACAATGAGCAGTTCTTC
TRBJ1-2 | TRBV9 | TRBD1 | NA | CASSAVPGQGNRGGYTF | TGTGCCAGCAGCGCAGTCCCGGGACAGGGCAATCGGGGTGGCTACACCTTC
TRBJ2-3 | TRBV11-2 | NA | NA | CASSLAPGVTQYF | TGTGCCAGCAGCTTAGCGCCCGGGGTTACGCAGTATTTT
TRBJ2-7 | TRBV29-1 | NA | NA | CSVGRQAGYEQYF | TGCAGCGTTGGCCGACAGGCCGGCTACGAGCAGTACTTC
TRBJ1-4 | TRBV7-9 | NA | once | CASVKGTNEKLFF | TGTGCCAGTGTCAAGGGGACTAATGAAAAACTGTTTTTT
TRBJ2-2 | TRBV19 | TRBD1 | NA | CASSGQGLNTGELFF | TGTGCCAGTAGTGGACAGGGACTGAACACCGGGGAGCTGTTTTTT
TRBJ1-2 | TRBV30 | NA | NA | CAWRFGGWNYGYTF | TGTGCCTGGAGGTTCGGGGGATGGAACTATGGCTACACCTTC
TRBJ2-3 | TRBV4-3 | NA | NA | CASSQEGKIADTQYF | TGCGCCAGCAGCCAAGAAGGGAAAATCGCAGATACGCAGTATTTT
TRBJ2-1 | TRBV18 | NA | once | CASSPRGYEQFF | TGTGCCAGCTCACCACGGGGCTATGAGCAGTTCTTC
TRBJ1-1 | TRBV6-5 | NA | NA | CASSYWADSNTEAFF | TGTGCCAGCAGTTACTGGGCAGACTCGAACACTGAAGCTTTCTTT
TRBJ2-2 | TRBV11-2 | NA | once | CASSPGQLSRELFF | TGTGCCAGCAGCCCTGGACAGTTAAGCCGGGAGCTGTTTTTT
TRBJ1-1 | TRBV11-2 | NA | NA | CASSLGRNTEAFF | TGTGCCAGCAGCTTAGGAAGAAACACTGAAGCTTTCTTT
TRBJ2-1 | TRBV2 | TRBD1 | NA | CASRSDRGLLNNEQFF | TGTGCCAGCAGGTCCGACAGGGGGCTATTGAACAATGAGCAGTTCTTC